The 9 T cell receptor beta chains given below trace back to one sample, sequenced in a study of regulatory and conventional T cells in RAG deficiency. The sorted conventional CD4+ T cells were CD25-low and CD127-high, with genomic DNA sequenced. Repertoires were generated with immunoSEQ multiplex PCR, while TCRdb's copy carries only in-frame clones and drops some. The sample records around 30,000 clones, 90% to 95% being singletons. These data were likewise used in another study, on regulatory T cells. As reported in that work: Primers: 52 TRBV forward and 13 TRBJ reverse.

The sample was CD25- CD4+ T cells sorted from blood. All receptors derive from a human donor in good health.

The chain employs TRBV4-2 and TRBJ2-5, with 7 bases that match TRBD2. CDR1 and CDR2 (germline): LGHNA, YNFKEQ. V lost 0 bases and J lost 4; bases outside the gene matches: 2. The CDR3 sequence is 14 residues long. Written as DNA, the CDR3 is TGTGCCAGCAGCCAAGATGGCGGGGGAGAGACCCAGTACTTC. Amino acids: CASSQDGGGETQYF.

This sequence joins TRBV5-1 and TRBJ1-5; 9 positions match TRBD1. This CDR3 is built from 14 residues. With 4 bases clipped from V and 4 bases from J, the junction kept 3 bases outside the gene matches. Germline V CDR1 and CDR2: SGHRS, YFSETQ. CDR3 in amino acids: CASSTGTGNQPQHF. In DNA form, the CDR3 reads TGCGCCAGCAGCACTGGGACAGGGAATCAGCCCCAGCATTTT.

The gene calls are TRBV11-2 and TRBJ2-5; the D gene is possibly TRBD2 (5 bases). Trimming pared 0 bases from V and 11 bases from J, leaving 16 bases between. Germline V lookup: CDR1 SGHAT, CDR2 FQNNGV. The CDR3 contains 14 residues. The CDR3 is CASSLDPSLTGQYF. In nucleotides, the CDR3 is TGTGCCAGCAGCTTAGATCCAAGCCTTACGGGGCAGTACTTC. The full variable domain, in which reference TRBV11-2 and TRBJ2-5 provide the parts outside the CDR3, is EAGVAQSPRYKIIEKRQSVAFWCNPISGHATLYWYQQILGQGPKLLIQFQNNGVVDDSQLPKDRFSAERLKGVDSTLKIQPAKLEDSAVYLCASSLDPSLTGQYFGPGTRLLVL.

V gene TRBV5-6 combines with J gene TRBJ2-2, with D perhaps matching TRBD1 (6 bases). Looked up from germline, CDR1 is SGHDT and CDR2 is YYEEEE. This CDR3 spans 15 amino acids. V lost 4 bases and J lost 4, with 14 bases in between. The CDR3 DNA follows: TGTGCCAGCAGCCCTCAGGGGCAGGTCACCGGGGAGCTGTTTTTT. It codes for CASSPQGQVTGELFF.

The chain joins TRBV5-4 to TRBJ1-1; no firm D call. The CDR3 loop spans 15 amino acids. Germline-derived CDR1 and CDR2 are SGHNT and YYREEE (reference sequence). The germline V and J ends were trimmed by 1 base and 1 base, with 11 bases remaining between them. For the CDR3, the DNA is TGTGCCAGCAGCTTGCCGCCGAGCGGGAACACTGAAGCTTTCTTT. This translates into CASSLPPSGNTEAFF.

This rearrangement joins TRBV5-1 to TRBJ2-3, with D possibly TRBD2 on 6 matching bases. Trimming took off 1 base at V and 1 base at J, with 16 bases between the two ends. This CDR3 has 17 amino acids. Germline V gene data show CDR1 as SGHRS and CDR2 as YFSETQ. The CDR3 DNA sequence: TGCGCCAGCAGCTTGAGATTCGGGCGGGGAGGCACAGATACGCAGTATTTT. Encoded protein: CASSLRFGRGGTDTQYF.

V usage is TRBV7-9 and J usage is TRBJ1-5, with a tentative D call TRBD1 (5 bases). The germline V gene has CDR1 SEHNR and CDR2 FQNEAQ (reference sequence). Trimming cost V 3 bases and J 2 bases, with 11 bases left between them. The CDR3 runs 15 residues. CDR3 sequence (DNA): TGTGCCAGCAGCTTCTCTGCGGGGGGCAATCAGCCCCAGCATTTT. Translation: CASSFSAGGNQPQHF.

The chain couples TRBV19 to TRBJ2-5, with 14 bases fitting TRBD2. Per the germline V gene, CDR1 is LNHDA and CDR2 is SQIVND (reference sequence). This CDR3 spans 16 amino acids. The trim removed 7 bases at V and 5 bases at J, leaving 9 bases unmatched. The CDR3 DNA follows: TGTGCCAGTACTGGGACTAGCGGGGGTGGATGGGAGACCCAGTACTTC. Encoded protein: CASTGTSGGGWETQYF.

The chain has TRBV4-1 and TRBJ2-1, with 8 positions matching TRBD2. The CDR3 covers 17 residues. CDR1 is MGHRA, CDR2 YSYEKL, per germline. The junction had 14 bases not matched to a gene; V was cut back by 3 bases and J by 7 bases. CDR3 loop: CASSQAGLGGVRNEQFF. CDR3 bases: TGCGCCAGCAGCCAGGCCGGCCTCGGGGGGGTCAGGAATGAGCAGTTCTTC.